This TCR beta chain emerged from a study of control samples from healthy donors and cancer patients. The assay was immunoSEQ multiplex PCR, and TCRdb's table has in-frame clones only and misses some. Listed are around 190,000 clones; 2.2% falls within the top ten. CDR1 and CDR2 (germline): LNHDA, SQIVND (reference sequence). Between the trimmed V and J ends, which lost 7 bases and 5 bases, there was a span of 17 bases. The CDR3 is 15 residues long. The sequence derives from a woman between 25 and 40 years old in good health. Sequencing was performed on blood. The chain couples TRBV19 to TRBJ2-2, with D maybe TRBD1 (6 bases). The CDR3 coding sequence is TGTGCCAGTACGATATTTGCGAGGGGGACCGGGGAGCTGTTTTTT. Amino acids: CASTIFARGTGELFF.